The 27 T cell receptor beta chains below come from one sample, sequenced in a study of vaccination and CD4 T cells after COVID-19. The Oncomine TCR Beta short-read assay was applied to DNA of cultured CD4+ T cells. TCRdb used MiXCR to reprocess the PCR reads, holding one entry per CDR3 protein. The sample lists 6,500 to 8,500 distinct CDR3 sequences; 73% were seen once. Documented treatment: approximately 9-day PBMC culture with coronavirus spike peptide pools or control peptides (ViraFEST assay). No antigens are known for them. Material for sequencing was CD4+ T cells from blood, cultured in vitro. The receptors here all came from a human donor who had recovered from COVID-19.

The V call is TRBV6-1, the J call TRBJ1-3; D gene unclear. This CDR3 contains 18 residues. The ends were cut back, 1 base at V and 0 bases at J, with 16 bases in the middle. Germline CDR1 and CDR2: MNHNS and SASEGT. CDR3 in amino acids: CASSEVEVTLSSGNTIYF. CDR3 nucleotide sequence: TGTGCCAGCAGTGAAGTGGAGGTCACTCTGAGCTCTGGAAACACCATATATTTT.

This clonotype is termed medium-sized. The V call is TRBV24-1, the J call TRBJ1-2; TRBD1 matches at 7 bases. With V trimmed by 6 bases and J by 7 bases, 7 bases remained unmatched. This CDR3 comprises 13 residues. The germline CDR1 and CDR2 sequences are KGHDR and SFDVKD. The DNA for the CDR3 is TGTGCCACCAGTATAGGGGGCGAAAGTGGCTACACCTTC. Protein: CATSIGGESGYTF.

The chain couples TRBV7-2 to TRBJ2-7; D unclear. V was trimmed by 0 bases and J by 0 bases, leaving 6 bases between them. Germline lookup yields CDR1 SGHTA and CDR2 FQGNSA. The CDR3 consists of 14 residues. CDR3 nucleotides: TGTGCCAGCAGCTTAGCGGTCACCTCCTACGAGCAGTACTTC. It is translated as CASSLAVTSYEQYF.

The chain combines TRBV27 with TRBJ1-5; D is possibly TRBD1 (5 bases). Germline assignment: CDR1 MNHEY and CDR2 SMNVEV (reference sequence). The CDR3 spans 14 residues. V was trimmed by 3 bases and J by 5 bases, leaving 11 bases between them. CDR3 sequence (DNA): TGTGCCAGCAGTTTTGGTTGGGGGGATCAGCCCCAGCATTTT. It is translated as CASSFGWGDQPQHF.

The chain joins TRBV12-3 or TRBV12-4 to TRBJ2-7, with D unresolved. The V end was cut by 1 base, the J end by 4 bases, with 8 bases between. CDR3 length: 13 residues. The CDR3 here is CASSLGRLYEQYF. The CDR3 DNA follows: TGTGCCAGCAGTTTAGGACGGTTATACGAGCAGTACTTC.

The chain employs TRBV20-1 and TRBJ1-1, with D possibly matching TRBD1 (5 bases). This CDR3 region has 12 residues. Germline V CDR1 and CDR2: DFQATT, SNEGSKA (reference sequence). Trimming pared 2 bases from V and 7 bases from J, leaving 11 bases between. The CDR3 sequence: CSARQTASEAFF. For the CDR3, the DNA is TGCAGTGCTAGACAGACAGCGAGTGAAGCTTTCTTT.

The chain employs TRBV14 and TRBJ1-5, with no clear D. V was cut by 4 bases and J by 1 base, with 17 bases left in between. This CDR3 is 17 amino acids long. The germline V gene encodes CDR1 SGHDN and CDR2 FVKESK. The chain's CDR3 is CASSPTDLRRSNQPQHF. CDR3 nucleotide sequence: TGTGCCAGCAGCCCTACCGACCTACGAAGGAGCAATCAGCCCCAGCATTTT.

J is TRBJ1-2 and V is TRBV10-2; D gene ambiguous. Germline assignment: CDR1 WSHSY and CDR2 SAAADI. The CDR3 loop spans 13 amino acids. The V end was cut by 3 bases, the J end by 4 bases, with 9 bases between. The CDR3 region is CASSEFRSYGYTF. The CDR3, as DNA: TGCGCCAGCAGTGAATTTCGGAGCTATGGCTACACCTTC.

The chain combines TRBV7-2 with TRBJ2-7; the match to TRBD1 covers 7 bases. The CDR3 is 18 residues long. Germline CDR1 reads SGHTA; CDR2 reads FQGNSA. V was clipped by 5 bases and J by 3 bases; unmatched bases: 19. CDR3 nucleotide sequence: TGTGCCAGCAGCGCCGATTCGACAGGGATAAAGGGGCACTACGAGCAGTACTTC. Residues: CASSADSTGIKGHYEQYF.

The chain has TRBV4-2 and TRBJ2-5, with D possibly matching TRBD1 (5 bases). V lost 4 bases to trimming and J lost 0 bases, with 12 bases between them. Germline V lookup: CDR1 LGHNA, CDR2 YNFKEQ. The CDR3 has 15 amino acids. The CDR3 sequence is CASSPLRVDQETQYF. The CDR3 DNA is TGTGCCAGCAGCCCGCTCAGGGTAGACCAAGAGACCCAGTACTTC.

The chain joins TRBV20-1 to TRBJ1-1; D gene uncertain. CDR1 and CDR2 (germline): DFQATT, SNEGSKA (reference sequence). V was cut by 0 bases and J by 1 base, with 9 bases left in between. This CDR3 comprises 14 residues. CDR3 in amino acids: CSARDMGQNTEAFF. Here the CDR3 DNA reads TGCAGTGCTAGAGATATGGGCCAGAACACTGAAGCTTTCTTT.

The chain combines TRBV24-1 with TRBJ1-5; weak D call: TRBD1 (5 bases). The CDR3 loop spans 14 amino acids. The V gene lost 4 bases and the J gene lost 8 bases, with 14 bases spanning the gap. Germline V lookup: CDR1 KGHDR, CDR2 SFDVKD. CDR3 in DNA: TGTGCCACCAGTGACCCTGACAGTCTGAAGCCCCAGCATTTT. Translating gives CATSDPDSLKPQHF.

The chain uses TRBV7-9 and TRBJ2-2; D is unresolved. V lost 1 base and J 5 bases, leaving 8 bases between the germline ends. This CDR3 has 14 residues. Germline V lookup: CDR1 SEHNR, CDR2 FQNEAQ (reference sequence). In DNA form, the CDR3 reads TGTGCCAGCAGCTTAGGGGCCCAGACCGGGGAGCTGTTTTTT. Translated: CASSLGAQTGELFF.

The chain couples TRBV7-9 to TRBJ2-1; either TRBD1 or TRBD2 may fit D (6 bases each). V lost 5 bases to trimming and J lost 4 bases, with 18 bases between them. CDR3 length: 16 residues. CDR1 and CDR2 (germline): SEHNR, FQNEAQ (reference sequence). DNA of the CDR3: TGTGCCAGCAGCCAATTCGCGGGGACAATATACAATGAGCAGTTCTTC. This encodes CASSQFAGTIYNEQFF. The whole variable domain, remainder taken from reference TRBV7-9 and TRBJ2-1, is DTGVSQNPRHKITKRGQNVTFRCDPISEHNRLYWYRQTLGQGPEFLTYFQNEAQLEKSRLLSDRFSAERPKGSFSTLEIQRTEQGDSAMYLCASSQFAGTIYNEQFFGPGTRLTVL.

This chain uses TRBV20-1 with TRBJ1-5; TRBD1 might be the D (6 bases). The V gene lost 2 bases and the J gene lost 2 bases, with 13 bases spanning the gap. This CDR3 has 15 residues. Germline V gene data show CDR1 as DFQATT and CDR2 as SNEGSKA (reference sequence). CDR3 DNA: TGCAGTGCTAGAACCCCGGGGGCGGGCAATCAGCCCCAGCATTTT. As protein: CSARTPGAGNQPQHF.

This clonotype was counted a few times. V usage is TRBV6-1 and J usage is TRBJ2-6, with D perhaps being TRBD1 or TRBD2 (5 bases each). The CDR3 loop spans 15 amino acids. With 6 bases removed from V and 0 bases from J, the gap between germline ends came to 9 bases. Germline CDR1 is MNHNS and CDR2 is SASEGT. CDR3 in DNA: TGTGCCAGCAGCCGGGACCGCTCTGGGGCCAACGTCCTGACTTTC. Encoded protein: CASSRDRSGANVLTF.

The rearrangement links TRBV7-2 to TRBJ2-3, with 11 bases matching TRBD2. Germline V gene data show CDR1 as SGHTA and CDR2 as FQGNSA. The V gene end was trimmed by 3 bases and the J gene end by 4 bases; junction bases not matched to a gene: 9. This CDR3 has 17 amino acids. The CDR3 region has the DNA TGTGCCAGCAGCTTTCTAGTAGCGGGAGGGCGCGCAGATACGCAGTATTTT. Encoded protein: CASSFLVAGGRADTQYF.

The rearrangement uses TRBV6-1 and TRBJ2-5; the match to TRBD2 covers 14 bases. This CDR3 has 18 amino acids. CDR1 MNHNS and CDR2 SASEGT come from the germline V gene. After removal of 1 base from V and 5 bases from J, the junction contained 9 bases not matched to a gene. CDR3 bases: TGTGCCAGCAGTGAAGGGACTAGCGGGAGGAGGTCGGGGGAGACCCAGTACTTC. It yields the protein CASSEGTSGRRSGETQYF.

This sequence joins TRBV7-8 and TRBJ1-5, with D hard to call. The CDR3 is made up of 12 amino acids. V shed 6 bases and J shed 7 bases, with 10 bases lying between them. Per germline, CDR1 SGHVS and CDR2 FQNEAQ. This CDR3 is CASSRGEQPQHF. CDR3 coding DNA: TGTGCCAGCAGTCGGGGAGAACAGCCCCAGCATTTT.

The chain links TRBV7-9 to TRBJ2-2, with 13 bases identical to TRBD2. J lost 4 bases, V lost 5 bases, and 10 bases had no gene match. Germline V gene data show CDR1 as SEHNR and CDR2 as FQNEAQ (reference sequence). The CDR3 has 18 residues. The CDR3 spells CASSPWTSGSSGTGELFF. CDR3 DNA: TGTGCCAGCAGCCCGTGGACTAGCGGGAGCTCGGGCACCGGGGAGCTGTTTTTT.

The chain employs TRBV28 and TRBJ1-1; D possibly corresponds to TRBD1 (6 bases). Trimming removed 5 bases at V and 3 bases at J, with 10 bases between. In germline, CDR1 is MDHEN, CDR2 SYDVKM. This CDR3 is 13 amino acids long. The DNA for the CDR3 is TGTGCCAGCAGTGGGGACACCTACACTGAAGCTTTCTTT. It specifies CASSGDTYTEAFF.

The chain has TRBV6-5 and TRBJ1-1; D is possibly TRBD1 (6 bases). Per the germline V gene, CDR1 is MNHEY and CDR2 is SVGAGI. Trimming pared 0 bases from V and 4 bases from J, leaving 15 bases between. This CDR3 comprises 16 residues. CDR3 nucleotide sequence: TGTGCCAGCAGTTACTCGACAGGTCGGAGGGGCACTGAAGCTTTCTTT. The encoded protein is CASSYSTGRRGTEAFF.

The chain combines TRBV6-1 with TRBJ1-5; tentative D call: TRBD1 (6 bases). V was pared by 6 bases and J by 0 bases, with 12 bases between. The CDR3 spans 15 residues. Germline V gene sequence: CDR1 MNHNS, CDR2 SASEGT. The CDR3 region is CASSSGQASNQPQHF. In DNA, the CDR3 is TGTGCCAGCAGCTCGGGACAAGCTAGCAATCAGCCCCAGCATTTT.

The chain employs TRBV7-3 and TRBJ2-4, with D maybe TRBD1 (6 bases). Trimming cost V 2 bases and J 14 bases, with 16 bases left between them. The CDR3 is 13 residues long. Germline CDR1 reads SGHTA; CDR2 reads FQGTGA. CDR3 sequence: CASSLVRAGQKYF. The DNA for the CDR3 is TGTGCCAGCAGCTTAGTGCGCGCCGGACAGAAGTACTTC. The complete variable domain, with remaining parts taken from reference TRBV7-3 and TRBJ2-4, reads GAGVSQTPSNKVTEKGKYVELRCDPISGHTALYWYRQSLGQGPEFLIYFQGTGAADDSGLPNDRFFAVRPEGSVSTLKIQRTERGDSAVYLCASSLVRAGQKYFGAGTRLSVL.

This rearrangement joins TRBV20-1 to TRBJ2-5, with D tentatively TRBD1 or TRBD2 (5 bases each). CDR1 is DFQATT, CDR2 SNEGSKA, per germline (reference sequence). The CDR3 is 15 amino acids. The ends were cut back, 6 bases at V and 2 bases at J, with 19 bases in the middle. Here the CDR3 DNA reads TGCAGTGCCCCCCCCCCGGGACCACTGCAAGAGACCCAGTACTTC. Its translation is CSAPPPGPLQETQYF.

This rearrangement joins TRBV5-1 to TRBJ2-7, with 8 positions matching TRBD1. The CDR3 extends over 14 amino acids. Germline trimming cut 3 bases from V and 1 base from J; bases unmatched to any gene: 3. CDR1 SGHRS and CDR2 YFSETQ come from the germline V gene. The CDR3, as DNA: TGCGCCAGCAGCTCCGGACAGGGATCCTACGAGCAGTACTTC. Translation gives CASSSGQGSYEQYF.

CDR3: CAISLGQGHNEQFF. As DNA, the CDR3 is TGTGCCATCAGCCTCGGACAGGGCCACAATGAGCAGTTCTTC. The rearrangement links TRBV10-3 to TRBJ2-1; 8 bases line up with TRBD1. The CDR3 has 14 residues. V gave up 6 bases and J gave up 5 bases; unmatched junction bases: 6. CDR1 and CDR2 (germline): ENHRY, SYGVKD.